Below, 13 T cell receptor beta chains from the same sample are listed, as sequenced in a study of T-cell reconstitution after alpha-beta-depleted transplantation in children. Using unique molecular identifiers, the investigators prepared the TCRbeta library. TCRdb redid the calling of the PCR reads with MiXCR, one entry per CDR3 protein. The sample consists of 380,000 or so distinct CDR3 sequences, roughly 14% of them appearing once. The material was PBMCs, obtained from the stem cell graft. The receptors come from a human donor who donated a stem cell graft to a child with Fanconi anemia.

The chain links TRBV20-1 to TRBJ1-3; no definite D call. This CDR3 has 14 amino acids. The V and J ends lost 5 bases and 0 bases respectively, with 11 bases between them. The germline V gene encodes CDR1 DFQATT and CDR2 SNEGSKA (reference sequence). The CDR3 DNA reads TGCAGTGCTGCTAGGGAGGCCTCTGGAAACACCATATATTTT. This gives the protein CSAAREASGNTIYF.

A few counts support this clonotype. V and J are TRBV7-2 and TRBJ2-1; tentatively, D is TRBD1 (6 bases). V lost 8 bases to trimming and J lost 6 bases, with 14 bases between them. This CDR3 is 13 amino acids long. Germline CDR1 reads SGHTA; CDR2 reads FQGNSA. The CDR3 loop is CASAPQGGNEQFF. CDR3 DNA sequence: TGTGCCAGCGCGCCTCAAGGGGGCAATGAGCAGTTCTTC.

This clonotype was seen ten or more times. The J gene is TRBJ2-3, the V gene TRBV7-6, with D possibly TRBD1 on 6 matching bases. V was shortened by 4 bases and J by 5 bases, with 19 bases between the two germline ends. Germline V gene data show CDR1 as SGHVS and CDR2 as FNYEAQ. The CDR3 covers 16 residues. The CDR3 protein is CASSSAGRGLRDTQYF. For the CDR3, the DNA is TGTGCCAGCAGCTCGGCGGGCAGGGGATTAAGAGATACGCAGTATTTT. The full variable domain, completed using reference TRBV7-6 and TRBJ2-3, is GAGVSQSPRYKVTKRGQDVALRCDPISGHVSLYWYRQALGQGPEFLTYFNYEAQQDKSGLPNDRFSAERPEGSISTLTIQRTEQRDSAMYRCASSSAGRGLRDTQYFGPGTRLTVL.

This chain links TRBV18 with TRBJ2-2; 9 bases match TRBD1. The V and J ends lost 2 bases and 7 bases, in that order; junction bases with no gene match: 5. Germline CDR1 reads KGHSH; CDR2 reads LQKENI. CDR3 size: 15 residues. This chain's CDR3 is CASSPGTGRGGELFF. The DNA of the CDR3 is TGTGCCAGCTCACCAGGGACAGGGAGAGGCGGGGAGCTGTTTTTT. Using reference TRBV18 and TRBJ2-2 for the parts outside the CDR3, the full variable domain is NAGVMQNPRHLVRRRGQEARLRCSPMKGHSHVYWYRQLPEEGLKFMVYLQKENIIDESGMPKERFSAEFPKEGPSILRIQQVVRGDSAAYFCASSPGTGRGGELFFGEGSRLTVL.

This rearrangement joins TRBV3-1 to TRBJ2-1, with 12 bases matching TRBD2. Germline V lookup: CDR1 LGHDT, CDR2 YNNKEL (reference sequence). The CDR3 totals 15 residues. Germline trimming cut 4 bases from V and 6 bases from J; bases unmatched to any gene: 4. CDR3 nucleotide sequence: TGTGCCAGCAGCCTTCCGGGACTAGCGGGCAATGAGCAGTTCTTC. It encodes CASSLPGLAGNEQFF.

This sequence joins TRBV14 and TRBJ2-3; 8 nucleotides line up with TRBD2. The junction had 9 bases not matched to a gene; V was cut back by 5 bases and J by 8 bases. This CDR3 is built from 14 residues. The V gene's germline CDR1 is SGHDN and CDR2 FVKESK. In nucleotides, the CDR3 is TGTGCCAGCAGCAACAGCGGGGGCCTGGGTACGCAGTATTTT. Encoded protein: CASSNSGGLGTQYF.

Only a few counts were recorded for this clonotype. The chain combines TRBV7-6 with TRBJ1-3, with 9 bases lining up with TRBD1. Germline CDR1 is SGHVS and CDR2 is FNYEAQ. The CDR3 spans 18 residues. V shed 2 bases, J shed 3 bases, and the junction held 11 bases outside the gene matches. DNA of the CDR3: TGTGCCAGCAGCTTACTTTTCGGGACAGGGCTTATTGGAAACACCATATATTTT. It specifies CASSLLFGTGLIGNTIYF. The full variable domain, with the rest looked up from reference TRBV7-6 and TRBJ1-3, is GAGVSQSPRYKVTKRGQDVALRCDPISGHVSLYWYRQALGQGPEFLTYFNYEAQQDKSGLPNDRFSAERPEGSISTLTIQRTEQRDSAMYRCASSLLFGTGLIGNTIYFGEGSWLTVV.

In regard to this clonotype: A much larger clone lies one base from this, so it may be a read error. The chain's CDR3 is CTSSVGGPFGEQYF. The CDR3 bases are TGTACCAGCAGCGTTGGGGGTCCCTTCGGGGAGCAGTACTTC. This chain links TRBV9 with TRBJ2-7; D possibly uses TRBD1 or TRBD2 (5 bases each). The CDR3 consists of 14 residues. CDR1 is SGDLS, CDR2 YYNGEE, per germline.

This clonotype was observed a handful of times. The chain links TRBV6-5 to TRBJ2-5, with TRBD1 matching over 8 bases. Germline CDR1 is MNHEY and CDR2 is SVGAGI. The CDR3 sequence is 16 residues long. V shed 0 bases, J shed 2 bases, and the junction held 5 bases outside the gene matches. CDR3 in amino acids: CASSYSPTGVQETQYF. For the CDR3, the DNA is TGTGCCAGCAGTTACTCCCCGACAGGGGTTCAAGAGACCCAGTACTTC.

In this sample, this clonotype turned up many times. The rearrangement uses TRBV13 and TRBJ1-5; the D is unclear. Trimming stripped 0 bases from V and 0 bases from J, with 9 bases between. Germline assignment: CDR1 PRHDT and CDR2 FYEKMQ (reference sequence). This CDR3 region has 16 residues. CDR3 residues: CASSLGPFSSNQPQHF. The CDR3 DNA reads TGTGCCAGCAGCTTAGGCCCGTTCTCTAGCAATCAGCCCCAGCATTTT.

This clonotype has ten or more counts. The chain has TRBV7-6 and TRBJ2-1; 11 positions match TRBD2. The CDR3 is made up of 16 amino acids. J was trimmed by 2 bases and V by 5 bases; bases with no gene match: 5. Per the germline V gene, CDR1 is SGHVS and CDR2 is FNYEAQ. CDR3 in amino acids: CASSLTSGNAYNEQFF. For the CDR3, the DNA is TGTGCCAGCAGCCTGACTAGCGGGAATGCCTACAATGAGCAGTTCTTC.

This clonotype turned up a few times. The genes are TRBV5-1 and TRBJ2-1; no clear D. The germline V gene has CDR1 SGHRS and CDR2 YFSETQ. The germline V and J ends were trimmed by 1 base and 1 base, with 9 bases remaining between them. The CDR3 has 15 amino acids. The CDR3 nucleotides are TGCGCCAGCAGCTTGATGGAAGGGTCCTACAATGAGCAGTTCTTC. Protein: CASSLMEGSYNEQFF. Supplemented by reference TRBV5-1 and TRBJ2-1, the full variable domain reads KAGVTQTPRYLIKTRGQQVTLSCSPISGHRSVSWYQQTPGQGLQFLFEYFSETQRNKGNFPGRFSGRQFSNSRSEMNVSTLELGDSALYLCASSLMEGSYNEQFFGPGTRLTVL.

This clonotype was counted many times. The J gene is TRBJ1-1, the V gene TRBV7-9, with D hard to call. V lost 10 bases and J lost 1, with 13 bases in between. CDR1 and CDR2 from the germline V gene are SEHNR and FQNEAQ (reference sequence). The CDR3 runs 13 residues. This chain's CDR3 is CATEAERNTEAFF. CDR3 coding DNA: TGTGCCACCGAGGCCGAGAGGAACACTGAAGCTTTCTTT. Based on the CDR3 plus reference TRBV7-9 and TRBJ1-1, the full variable domain is DTGVSQNPRHKITKRGQNVTFRCDPISEHNRLYWYRQTLGQGPEFLTYFQNEAQLEKSRLLSDRFSAERPKGSFSTLEIQRTEQGDSAMYLCATEAERNTEAFFGQGTRLTVV.